Listed below are T cell receptor beta chains from one sample, sequenced in a study of T cells in localized non-small cell lung cancer. Repertoires were generated with immunoSEQ multiplex PCR, while TCRdb's copy carries only in-frame clones and drops some. The table has about 59,000 clones, approximately 93% seen once; the top ten hold nearly 20%. Sequencing used peripheral blood, obtained before any cancer treatment. Every receptor here comes from a man aged 35-69 years with stage I lung adenocarcinoma. CDR3s include the opening cysteine and the closing phenylalanine or tryptophan. D genes are given only for firm matches. Size is omitted from some rows. Given values are once, few, many or a class for expanded clones.

TRBJ1-2,NA,TRBD1,TRBV6-4,TGTGCCAGCAGTCCCTGGGACAGGCGGAGCAATGGCTACACCTTC,CASSPWDRRSNGYTF
TRBJ2-7,NA,TRBD1,TRBV4-3,TGCGCCAGCAGCCAAGATAAACGGACAGGGGGCGGCGAGCAGTACTTC,CASSQDKRTGGGEQYF
TRBJ1-4,NA,NA,TRBV29-1,TGCAGCGTTGCTGGGAGGGGTAATGAAAAACTGTTTTTT,CSVAGRGNEKLFF
TRBJ2-4,NA,NA,TRBV5-1,TGCGCCAGCAGCCCAGGGGACTTGTTTGCCAAAAACATTCAGTACTTC,CASSPGDLFAKNIQYF
TRBJ2-3,NA,TRBD1,TRBV7-2,TGTGCCAGCAGCTCAACAGGGGGGCCCACGGCGCAGTATTTT,CASSSTGGPTAQYF
TRBJ2-5,NA,NA,TRBV14,TGTGCCAGCAGCCAAGGAGGGGCTTGGGAGACCCAGTACTTC,CASSQGGAWETQYF
TRBJ2-2,NA,NA,TRBV7-2,TGTGCCAGCAGCTATAGGTATTCGAACACCGGGGAGCTGTTTTTT,CASSYRYSNTGELFF
TRBJ1-2,NA,NA,TRBV28,TGTGCCAGCAGTTTAACGAAACCTAACTATGGCTACACCTTC,CASSLTKPNYGYTF
TRBJ2-2,once,NA,TRBV7-2,TGTGCCAGCAGCTTATTCGCCAGTGGGAACACCGGGGAGCTGTTTTTT,CASSLFASGNTGELFF
TRBJ2-3,NA,TRBD2,TRBV10-3,TGTGCCATTTCTAGCGGGAGTCTGCATGGCACAGATACGCAGTATTTT,CAISSGSLHGTDTQYF
TRBJ2-1,NA,NA,TRBV10-2,TGCGCCAGCATCAGGGAGTGGGGATACAATGAGCAGTTCTTC,CASIREWGYNEQFF
TRBJ1-4,NA,TRBD1,TRBV28,TGTGCCAGCAGCCCAACCGGGACAGGGGGCCTCTTAGCTAATGAAAAACTGTTTTTT,CASSPTGTGGLLANEKLFF
TRBJ2-2,NA,NA,TRBV2,TGTGCCAGCAGTCCACAGGGCCTGGACACCGGGGAGCTGTTTTTT,CASSPQGLDTGELFF
TRBJ2-6,NA,NA,TRBV25-1,TGTGCCAGCAGTGAATATTCGCAGACTCCAGCTGGGGCCAACGTCCTGACTTTC,CASSEYSQTPAGANVLTF
TRBJ2-1,NA,NA,TRBV7-2,TGTGCCAGCAGCCCACAAACCAGGGGAGGGCTGTTCTTC,CASSPQTRGGLFF
TRBJ2-5,NA,TRBD1,TRBV29-1,TGCAGCGTTGTACCGGGACAGGCCCAAGAGACCCAGTACTTC,CSVVPGQAQETQYF
TRBJ2-3,NA,NA,TRBV30,TGTGCCTGGAGTAAGGGCACAATCACAGATACGCAGTATTTT,CAWSKGTITDTQYF
TRBJ2-7,NA,TRBD1,TRBV30,TGTGCCTGGAGTTTACAGGGGTATGAGCAGTACTTC,CAWSLQGYEQYF
TRBJ2-2,NA,NA,TRBV2,TGTGCCAGACAACAGGCGCAGAACACCGGGGAGCTGTTTTTT,CARQQAQNTGELFF
TRBJ2-5,NA,NA,TRBV28,TGTGCCAGCAGTTCGGGCACCCAAGAGACCCAGTACTTC,CASSSGTQETQYF
TRBJ2-7,NA,NA,TRBV7-9,TGTGCCAGCAGCCCGGGCCCTTCCTACGAGCAGTACTTC,CASSPGPSYEQYF
TRBJ2-1,few,TRBD2,TRBV5-1,TGCGCCAGCAGCTGGACTAGCAGATCCTACAATGAGCAGTTCTTC,CASSWTSRSYNEQFF
TRBJ2-7,NA,NA,TRBV5-1,TGCGCCAGCAGCCAAGGTGCGGGGGCTTTTTACGAGCAGTACTTC,CASSQGAGAFYEQYF
TRBJ2-7,NA,TRBD2,TRBV7-2,TGTGCCAGCAGCCCGAGGACTAGCGGGAGGTACGAGCAGTACTTC,CASSPRTSGRYEQYF
TRBJ2-1,NA,NA,TRBV5-1,TGCGCCAGCAGCTTGCCAACGGGTCGCATCCAAGGTTACAATGAGCAGTTCTTC,CASSLPTGRIQGYNEQFF
TRBJ2-1,NA,TRBD2,TRBV5-6,TGTGCCAGCAGTGGACTAGCGGGAGCCTACAATGAGCAGTTCTTC,CASSGLAGAYNEQFF
TRBJ2-1,NA,NA,TRBV29-1,TGCAGCGTTCCAGGGAGCTCCTACAATGAGCAGTTCTTC,CSVPGSSYNEQFF
TRBJ2-3,NA,TRBD2,TRBV7-3,TGTGCCAGCAGCTTAACGGCGGGAGAGAGCACAGATACGCAGTATTTT,CASSLTAGESTDTQYF
TRBJ1-4,once,NA,TRBV10-3,TGTGCCATCAGTGAGTCGCGGGACGGTGTCGAAAAACTGTTTTTT,CAISESRDGVEKLFF
TRBJ1-4,NA,NA,TRBV7-6,TGTGCCAGCAGCTTAGCTCCCCAGGGTAATGAAAAACTGTTTTTT,CASSLAPQGNEKLFF
TRBJ1-1,few,NA,TRBV6-5,TGTGCCAGCAGGGACAGCTACAGTGAAGCTTTCTTT,CASRDSYSEAFF
TRBJ2-7,NA,TRBD2,TRBV6-1,TGTGCCAGCAGTGGTTGGACTAGCGGCCGCTACGAGCAGTACTTC,CASSGWTSGRYEQYF
TRBJ2-5,NA,TRBD2,TRBV4-1,TGCGCCAGCAGCCAAGTGCTTTGGTCTAGCGGACAAGAGACCCAGTACTTC,CASSQVLWSSGQETQYF
TRBJ2-4,once,NA,TRBV6-5,TGTGCCAGCAGTTTAGGTTTAGCCAAAAACATTCAGTACTTC,CASSLGLAKNIQYF
TRBJ2-3,NA,TRBD2,TRBV10-3,TGTGCCATCAGTGAGTTGGGGGGGGACACAGATACGCAGTATTTT,CAISELGGDTDTQYF
TRBJ2-3,once,NA,TRBV9,TGTGCCAGCAGCGTAACTTCCCGCACAGATACGCAGTATTTT,CASSVTSRTDTQYF
TRBJ2-5,few,NA,TRBV5-4,TGTGCCAGCAGCTTGGCGGGTAGGGGCCAAGAGACCCAGTACTTC,CASSLAGRGQETQYF
TRBJ1-1,NA,NA,TRBV9,TGTGCCACCAACGCGTTCCAAGGGGCAGGGAACACTGAAGCTTTCTTT,CATNAFQGAGNTEAFF
TRBJ2-5,NA,NA,TRBV10-3,TGTGCCATCAGTGAGTACAGGCGGGAGACCCAGTACTTC,CAISEYRRETQYF
TRBJ2-3,NA,TRBD2,TRBV5-1,TGCGCCAGCAGCTTAAGTGGACTAGCGGGAGCCCCAGATACGCAGTATTTT,CASSLSGLAGAPDTQYF
TRBJ2-7,NA,TRBD2,TRBV27,TGTGCCAGCAGTCTATCCCTTGTCCCGGGAGGGGAAACCTACGAGCAGTACTTC,CASSLSLVPGGETYEQYF
TRBJ1-5,NA,TRBD1,TRBV5-6,TGTGCCAGCAGCTTGACAGGGGACTCAGGCCAGCCCCAGCATTTT,CASSLTGDSGQPQHF
TRBJ2-2,NA,NA,TRBV5-1,TGCGCCAGCAGCCCAGGGGCGAGGGCCGGGGAGCTGTTTTTT,CASSPGARAGELFF
TRBJ2-7,NA,TRBD1,TRBV19,TGTGCCAGTAGTATCCTCGGACAGGGGGCAGCTGAGCAGTACTTC,CASSILGQGAAEQYF
TRBJ2-2,NA,NA,TRBV18,TGTGCCAGCTCACGCCGGGTGAACACCGGGGAGCTGTTTTTT,CASSRRVNTGELFF
TRBJ2-2,NA,NA,TRBV5-6,TGTGCCAGCAGCTCGGCCTGGACAGTAAACACCGGGGAGCTGTTTTTT,CASSSAWTVNTGELFF
TRBJ1-4,NA,TRBD1,TRBV4-1,TGCGCCAGCAGCCCCGGACAGGGCCCCTCAGCTAATGAAAAACTGTTTTTT,CASSPGQGPSANEKLFF
TRBJ2-7,NA,NA,TRBV19,TGTGCCAGTAGTATGGGTTCCGGGAACGAGCAGTACTTC,CASSMGSGNEQYF
TRBJ1-6,once,TRBD1,TRBV6-5,TGTGCCAGCAGTCAAGGGGCAGGGGGCGCTTCACCCCTCCACTTT,CASSQGAGGASPLHF
TRBJ2-2,NA,TRBD2,TRBV27,TGTGCCAGCACCCAACTAGCGGGACCCGGGGAGCTGTTTTTT,CASTQLAGPGELFF
TRBJ2-3,NA,TRBD2,TRBV28,TGTGCCAGCAGATCCGGGACTAAGACAGATACGCAGTATTTT,CASRSGTKTDTQYF
TRBJ2-1,NA,NA,TRBV4-1,TGCGCCAGCAGCGAGGTGATGGGCGGAACCTACAATGAGCAGTTCTTC,CASSEVMGGTYNEQFF
TRBJ2-1,NA,TRBD2,TRBV2,TGTGCCAGCAAACGGCTAGCGGGAGGCGGCGAGCAGTTCTTC,CASKRLAGGGEQFF
TRBJ2-4,few,TRBD2,TRBV4-1,TGCGCCAGCAGCCAAGGCGGGAGGGCAGACATTCAGTACTTC,CASSQGGRADIQYF
TRBJ1-1,NA,NA,TRBV29-1,TGCAGCGTTGAAGGGGGGCCGAGAACTGAAGCTTTCTTT,CSVEGGPRTEAFF
TRBJ2-4,NA,TRBD2,TRBV6-7,TGTGCCAGCAGTTACGGGGTAGCGGGAGAGGGGAACATTCAGTACTTC,CASSYGVAGEGNIQYF
TRBJ2-6,NA,NA,TRBV6-5,TGTGCCAGCACGTATCAGGGATCCGGGGCCAACGTCCTGACTTTC,CASTYQGSGANVLTF
TRBJ2-3,NA,TRBD2,TRBV9,TGTGCCAGCAGCGGATTAGCGGGTTCAGATACGCAGTATTTT,CASSGLAGSDTQYF
TRBJ2-7,few,TRBD2,TRBV4-2,TGTGCCAGCAGCCACCTCCAAGCGGGAGGAATCTACGAGCAGTACTTC,CASSHLQAGGIYEQYF
TRBJ2-1,once,NA,TRBV25-1,TGTGCCAGCACCAACATCTTTTTAAATGAGCAGTTCTTC,CASTNIFLNEQFF